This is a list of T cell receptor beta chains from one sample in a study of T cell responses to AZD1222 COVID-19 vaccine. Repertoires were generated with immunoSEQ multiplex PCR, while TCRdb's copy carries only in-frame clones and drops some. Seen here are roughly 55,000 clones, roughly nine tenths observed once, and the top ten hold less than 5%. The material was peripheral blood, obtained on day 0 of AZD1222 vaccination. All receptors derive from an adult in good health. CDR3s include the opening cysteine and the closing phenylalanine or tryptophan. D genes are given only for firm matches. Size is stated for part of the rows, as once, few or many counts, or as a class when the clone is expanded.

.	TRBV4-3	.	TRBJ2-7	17	TGCGCCAGCAGCCAAGATTTCCTTTCGGGGTCTGGCTACGAGCAGTACTTC	CASSQDFLSGSGYEQYF
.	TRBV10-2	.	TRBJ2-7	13	TGCGCCAGCAGTGAGCCCTCAATCGACGAGCAGTACTTC	CASSEPSIDEQYF
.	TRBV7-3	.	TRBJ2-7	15	TGTGCCAGCAGCTTAGAAAAGGCTAGTTCAGGCGAGCAGTACTTC	CASSLEKASSGEQYF
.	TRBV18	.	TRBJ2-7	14	TGTGCCAGCTCACCCTTCGAGACTTGGGTGGAGCAGTACTTC	CASSPFETWVEQYF
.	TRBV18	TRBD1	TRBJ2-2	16	TGTGCCAGCTCACCACTGGACAGGGGAAACACCGGGGAGCTGTTTTTT	CASSPLDRGNTGELFF
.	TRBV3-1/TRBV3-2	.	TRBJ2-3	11	TGTGCCAGCTCTTCGTATGATACGCAGTATTTT	CASSSYDTQYF
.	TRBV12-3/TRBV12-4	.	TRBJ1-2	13	TGTGCCAGCAGTCACTCGGCAGACTATGGCTACACCTTC	CASSHSADYGYTF
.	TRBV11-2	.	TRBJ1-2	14	TGTGCCAGCAGCTTGGACACCTATAACTATGGCTACACCTTC	CASSLDTYNYGYTF
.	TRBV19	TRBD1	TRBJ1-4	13	TGTGCCAGTAGTAGGACAGGCAATGAAAAACTGTTTTTT	CASSRTGNEKLFF
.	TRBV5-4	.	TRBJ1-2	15	TGTGCCAGCAGCTTGATCGGCAGTGGCCGCTCTGGCTACACCTTC	CASSLIGSGRSGYTF
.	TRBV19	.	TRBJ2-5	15	TGTGCCAGTAGTATCGGGGGGACAACTCAAGAGACCCAGTACTTC	CASSIGGTTQETQYF
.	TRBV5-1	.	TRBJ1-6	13	TGCGCCAGCAGCCCGAACAGGGATTCACCCCTCCACTTT	CASSPNRDSPLHF
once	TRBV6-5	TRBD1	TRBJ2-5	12	TGTGCCAGCGGGACAGAAGGGAAGACCCAGTACTTC	CASGTEGKTQYF
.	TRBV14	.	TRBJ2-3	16	TGTGCCAGCAGCCAAGATTTTTCGCAAAATCGGGATACGCAGTATTTT	CASSQDFSQNRDTQYF
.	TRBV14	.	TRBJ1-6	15	TGTGCCAGCAGCCAATTCAGAGGGATCGGTTCACCCCTCCACTTT	CASSQFRGIGSPLHF
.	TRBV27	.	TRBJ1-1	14	TGTGCCAGCAGTTTATCTCCGGCGAACACTGAAGCTTTCTTT	CASSLSPANTEAFF
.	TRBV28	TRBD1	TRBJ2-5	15	TGTGCCAGCAGCAGATCCGGGACAGGGCTAGAGACCCAGTACTTC	CASSRSGTGLETQYF
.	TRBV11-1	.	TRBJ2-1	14	TGTGCCAGCAGCCCTAACCGGGGCTACAATGAGCAGTTCTTC	CASSPNRGYNEQFF
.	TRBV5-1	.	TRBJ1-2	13	TGCGCCAGCAGTCTGGGATCCGACTATGGCTACACCTTC	CASSLGSDYGYTF